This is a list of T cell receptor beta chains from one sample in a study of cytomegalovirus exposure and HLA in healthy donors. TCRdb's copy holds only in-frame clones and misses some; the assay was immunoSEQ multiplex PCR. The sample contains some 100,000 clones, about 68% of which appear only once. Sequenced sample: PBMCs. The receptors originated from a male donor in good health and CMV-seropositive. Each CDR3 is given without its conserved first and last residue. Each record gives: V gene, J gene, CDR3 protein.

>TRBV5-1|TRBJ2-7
ASSLDRGWDEQY
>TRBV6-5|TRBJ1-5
ASSYSSGTGPQH
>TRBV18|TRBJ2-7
ASSPPRTEAYEQY
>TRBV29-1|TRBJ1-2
SVPGQGIGYGYT
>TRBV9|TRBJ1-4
ASSTPMTGEEKLF
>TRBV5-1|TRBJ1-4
ASSTGTGDEKLF
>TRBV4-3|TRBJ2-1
ASSQDWTRVYNEQF
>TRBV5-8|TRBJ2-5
ASSLEPYRVQETQY
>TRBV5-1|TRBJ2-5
ASSLDRGGPEETQY
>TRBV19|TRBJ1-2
ATRDRSSYGYT
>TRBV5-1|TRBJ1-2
ASSLGQGASGYT
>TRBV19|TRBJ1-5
ASSDRGFQPQH
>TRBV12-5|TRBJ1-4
ASDNRHATNEKLF
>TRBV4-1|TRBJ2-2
ASSLRKAATGELF
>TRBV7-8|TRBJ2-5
ASSYDSQETQY
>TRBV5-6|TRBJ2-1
ASSLAQGAYNEQF
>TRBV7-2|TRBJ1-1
ASSLQRGQTEAF
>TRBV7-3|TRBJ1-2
ASSLEGADYGYT
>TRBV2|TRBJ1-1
AGTGTAAMNTEAF
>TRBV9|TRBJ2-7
ASSVGQGSTYEQY
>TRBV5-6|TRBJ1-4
ASSLGSPGEKLF
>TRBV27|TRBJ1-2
ASSLSGGLNGYT
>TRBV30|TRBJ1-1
AWCRGQQGTEAF
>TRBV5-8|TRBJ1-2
ASSLTTGRTNYGYT
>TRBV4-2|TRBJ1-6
ASSQESGGAHNSPLH
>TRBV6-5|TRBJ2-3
ASSSTLADTQY
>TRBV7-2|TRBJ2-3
ASSPTRQEDTQY
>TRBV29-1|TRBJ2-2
SVKGLLNTGELF
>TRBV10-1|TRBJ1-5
ATSHRGLGQPQH
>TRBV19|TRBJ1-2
ASSPGGGYGYT
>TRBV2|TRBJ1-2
ASSAGTGFYGYT
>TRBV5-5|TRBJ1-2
ASSKRTGLGYT
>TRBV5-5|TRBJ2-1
ASSLTIGVDEQF
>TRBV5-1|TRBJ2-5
ASSLIRGGPQETQY
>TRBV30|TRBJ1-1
ALDRDTEAF
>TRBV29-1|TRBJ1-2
SVGAGGNYGYT
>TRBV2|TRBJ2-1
ASSLTGDNYNEQF
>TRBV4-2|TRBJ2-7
ASSQERGSSYEQY
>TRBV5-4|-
ASSLGTGFNEQY
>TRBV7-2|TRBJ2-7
ASSGGTLYEQY
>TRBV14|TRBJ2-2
ASSQAGVVRGNTGELF
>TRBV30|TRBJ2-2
AWRTTIPNTGELF
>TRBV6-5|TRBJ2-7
ASTRDRGHEQY
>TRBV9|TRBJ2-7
ASSPGASGVYEQY
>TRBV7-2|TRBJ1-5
ASSTSDRVGQPQH
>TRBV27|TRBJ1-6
ASSLSGRVHSPLH
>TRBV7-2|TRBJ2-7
ASSSAGRRY
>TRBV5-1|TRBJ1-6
ASSLGGLYSPLH
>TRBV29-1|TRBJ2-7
SVESGGPSYEQY
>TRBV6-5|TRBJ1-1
ASSYFTGTPREAF
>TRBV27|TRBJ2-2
ASSRAGVPGELF
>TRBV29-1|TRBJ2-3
SVEDTSGRPY
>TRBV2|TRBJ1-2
ASRGGRNYGYT
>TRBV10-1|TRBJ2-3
ASSESGADTQY
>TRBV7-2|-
ASSFTVSSYEQY
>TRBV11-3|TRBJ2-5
ASSLGLAGAY
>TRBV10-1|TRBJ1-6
ASRRDRDSPLH
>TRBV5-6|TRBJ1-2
ASSFGGVDYGYT
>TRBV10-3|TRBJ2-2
AISHDTGVTGELF